This T cell receptor (beta chain) is from a study of OX40 agonist ivuxolimab in advanced cancers. Study-wide context: The costimulatory receptor OX40 (CD134) was targeted by ivuxolimab, a fully human IgG2 agonistic monoclonal antibody. Intravenous ivuxolimab was administered to patients every 2 weeks at six dose levels: 0.01, 0.1, 0.3, 1.5, 3 and 10 mg/kg. Among the approximately 50 dose-escalation patients, about 19 had hepatocellular carcinoma, 15 or so melanoma, 9 renal cell carcinoma and 9 head and neck cancer. In the dose-escalation cohort, around four fifths of patients were male, and the mean age was roughly 60 years, with a range of about 23 to 85. Prior anti-PD-1, anti-PD-L1 or anti-CTLA-4 therapy was permitted, and checkpoint inhibitors had been received by about 37% of dose-escalation patients. Partial responses were achieved by three dose-escalation patients, of whom one had hepatocellular carcinoma and two had cutaneous melanoma. Peripheral TCRbeta sequencing aimed to test whether ivuxolimab altered TCR sequence diversity and caused clonal T-cell expansion. The paper describes the monotherapy dose-escalation part (N of about 52 patients) of the phase I trial of ivuxolimab.

Results the study describes overall, beyond this receptor: After ivuxolimab, more expanded clones were found on average in CD8+ T cells than in CD4+ T cells. Which antigens the clonally expanded peripheral T cells were specific for was not determined. At doses from 0.1 to 3.0 mg/kg, clonal expansion was seen in both CD4+ and CD8+ blood T cells between baseline and week 6. Low levels of normalized T-cell clonal expansion were also seen in some patients who did not respond. In the 0.1-3.0 mg/kg groups, partial responders were among the patients with the lowest normalized peripheral clonal expansion, particularly in CD8+ T cells.

Trimming costs V 1 base and J 2 bases, and their ends lie 13 bases apart. Sequences SGDLS (CDR1) and YYNGEE (CDR2) are obtained from the germline V gene. The CDR3 covers 16 residues, taking in both the cysteine and the phenylalanine. Only the CDR3 portion is preserved as DNA: 48 bases, with reading frame beginning at the first base. Patients with a history of autoimmune disease or receiving systemic immunosuppression were excluded from the trial. Peripheral blood for TCR sequencing was drawn from every dose cohort at baseline, at cycle 4 day 1 and at cycle 7 day 1. The samples were drawn from a first-in-human, open-label, multicenter phase I dose-escalation trial of ivuxolimab. Adults with locally advanced or metastatic melanoma, renal cell carcinoma, hepatocellular carcinoma or head and neck squamous cell carcinoma were enrolled in the trial. Before TCR sequencing, CD4+ T cells and CD8+ T cells were sorted from peripheral blood as separate populations.

Worth noting for this clone: Its antigen remains unidentified. Base qualities are not provided; no much larger clone lies one nucleotide away.

For sequencing of the TCRbeta CDR3 region, genomic DNA was extracted from the sorted cells. TCRbeta CDR3 regions were sequenced using the immunoSEQ Assay. The table was pulled from immuneACCESS by TCRdb, which kept in-frame rearrangements only. Such tables lose some clones; where checked, under half of the loss comes from unresolved V genes, and the rest has no known cause. This sample is represented by tens of thousands of clones; around 84% of them were singletons. Of the sample, around 2.5% is held by the ten largest clones. The source material was CD4+ or CD8+ T cells sorted from blood, sampled in a trial of the OX40 agonist ivuxolimab. The source is an adult with an advanced solid tumor such as melanoma, head and neck, liver or kidney cancer. The rearranged chain carries TRBV9 and TRBJ1-3; the D gene is unclear. The DNA reads TGTGCCAGCAGCGTAATGAACTCTGATGCTGGAAACACCATATATTTT. Translated, this is CASSVMNSDAGNTIYF.